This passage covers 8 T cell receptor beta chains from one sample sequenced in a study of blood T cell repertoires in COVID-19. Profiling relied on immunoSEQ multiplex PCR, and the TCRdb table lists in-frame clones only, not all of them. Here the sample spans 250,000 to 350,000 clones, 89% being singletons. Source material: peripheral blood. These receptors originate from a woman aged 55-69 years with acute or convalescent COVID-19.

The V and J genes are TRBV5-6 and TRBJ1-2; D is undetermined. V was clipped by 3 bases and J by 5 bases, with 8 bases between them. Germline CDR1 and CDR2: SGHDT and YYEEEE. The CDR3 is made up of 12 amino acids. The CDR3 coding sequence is TGTGCCAGCAGCTATAACAGTTATGGCTACACCTTC. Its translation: CASSYNSYGYTF.

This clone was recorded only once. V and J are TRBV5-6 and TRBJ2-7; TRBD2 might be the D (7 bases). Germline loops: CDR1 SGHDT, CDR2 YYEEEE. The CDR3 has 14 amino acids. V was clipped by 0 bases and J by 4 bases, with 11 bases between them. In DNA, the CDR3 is TGTGCCAGCAGCTTGGCCGGGGGGCTTTACGAGCAGTACTTC. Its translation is CASSLAGGLYEQYF.

CDR3 nucleotides: TGTGCCAGCAGCCCAGGACAGGGGGATTCACCCCTCCACTTT. Its protein product is CASSPGQGDSPLHF. This chain joins TRBV21-1 and TRBJ1-6; TRBD1 is taken as the D call from the table, unchecked against the DNA. TRBV21-1 is an annotated pseudogene. This CDR3 comprises 14 residues.

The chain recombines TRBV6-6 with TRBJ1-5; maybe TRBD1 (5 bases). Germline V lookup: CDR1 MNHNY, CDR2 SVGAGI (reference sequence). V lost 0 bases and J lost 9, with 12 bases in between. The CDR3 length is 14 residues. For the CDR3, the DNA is TGTGCCAGCAGTTACTCAGGGGCAGCGCCGCCCCAGCATTTT. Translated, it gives CASSYSGAAPPQHF.

The CDR3 spells CASSLLLGQGEYGYTF. The CDR3 DNA sequence: TGTGCCAGCAGCCTACTACTGGGGCAGGGGGAGTATGGCTACACCTTC. This rearrangement joins TRBV7-6 to TRBJ1-2; 7 bases are shared with TRBD1. The germline CDR1 and CDR2 sequences are SGHVS and FNYEAQ. J lost 5 bases, V lost 5 bases, and 14 bases had no gene match. The CDR3 runs to 16 residues.

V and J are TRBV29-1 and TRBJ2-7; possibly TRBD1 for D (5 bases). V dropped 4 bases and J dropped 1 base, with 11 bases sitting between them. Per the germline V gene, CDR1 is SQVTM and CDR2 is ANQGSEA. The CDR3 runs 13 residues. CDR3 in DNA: TGCAGCGTTGGCGACGGACATTCCTACGAGCAGTACTTC. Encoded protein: CSVGDGHSYEQYF.

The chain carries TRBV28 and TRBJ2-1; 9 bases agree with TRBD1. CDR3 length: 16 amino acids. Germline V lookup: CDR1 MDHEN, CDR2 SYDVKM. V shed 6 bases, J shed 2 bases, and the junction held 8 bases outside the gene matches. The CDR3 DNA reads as TGTGCCAGCAGCCGTGCCGGGACAGGGACCTACAATGAGCAGTTCTTC. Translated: CASSRAGTGTYNEQFF.

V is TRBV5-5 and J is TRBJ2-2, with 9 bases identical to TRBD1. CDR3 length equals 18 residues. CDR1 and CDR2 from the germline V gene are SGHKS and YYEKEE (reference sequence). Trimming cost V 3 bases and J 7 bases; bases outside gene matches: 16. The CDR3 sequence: CASSSVLQGARIGGELFF. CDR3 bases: TGTGCCAGCAGCTCCGTATTACAGGGGGCGCGGATAGGCGGGGAGCTGTTTTTT.